These T cell receptor beta chains were read from a single sample in a study of T cell repertoires in cytomegalovirus infection. MiXCR, run by TCRdb on the reads, gives a single entry per CDR3 protein. The table lists roughly 640,000 distinct CDR3 sequences, more than 20% of them singletons. Sequenced material: CD8+ T cells from PBMCs. The source is a human donor in good health (CMV status not recorded). Some clones in this sample may be carry-over from other donors' samples. The CDR3 runs from the conserved cysteine through the conserved F or W. Size values are once, few and many counts, or a class for expanded clones, and some rows have none.

clone_size j_call v_call cdr3_aa
- TRBJ2-2 TRBV7-4 CASSLFVRDKPTGELFF
- TRBJ2-3 TRBV10-3 CAIMVSAGESTDTQYF
many TRBJ2-1 TRBV10-3 CAISETTSGGVNEQFF
few TRBJ1-6 TRBV28 CASSPDNSPLHF
many TRBJ2-1 TRBV28 CASSLETSPSDEQFF
few TRBJ2-3 TRBV20-1 CSAGTSGGALDTQYF
many TRBJ2-1 TRBV7-8 CASSYDSPSYNEQFF
few TRBJ1-5 TRBV6-6 CAISRDSNQPQHF
many TRBJ2-7 TRBV6-5 CASRGEQGYEQYF
- TRBJ2-1 TRBV27 CASSLLGGRNNEQFF
- TRBJ1-2 TRBV7-9 CASSLTWDGGGYTF
- TRBJ1-2 TRBV20-1 CSARSPGAGGGYGYTF
many TRBJ2-4 TRBV28 CASSFNYLPKNIQYF
- TRBJ2-5 TRBV10-3 CAISGVGWETQYF
- TRBJ2-5 TRBV25-1 CASSEWGAGLRETQYF
- TRBJ1-5 TRBV4-2 CASSHLQGADQPQHF
many TRBJ2-5 TRBV11-3 CASSERGGWQETQYF
once TRBJ2-1 TRBV13 CASSLVKMNEQFF
many TRBJ2-1 TRBV7-2 CASSLLSSYNEQFF
few TRBJ1-2 TRBV10-3 CAISAAGGSPGDYGYTF
many TRBJ1-6 TRBV19 CASRTGVGNSPLHF
many TRBJ2-1 TRBV11-1 CASSLATSGLNEQFF
many TRBJ1-1 TRBV10-3 CAISSQPNTEAFF
many TRBJ2-3 TRBV7-9 CASSPRFLAGGGTDTQYF
- TRBJ2-5 TRBV9 CASSVGLAGGQETQYF
few TRBJ2-5 TRBV20-1 CSARDPTDSVGETQYF
- TRBJ2-3 TRBV3-1 CASSWRLAEYADTQYF
many TRBJ2-5 TRBV2 CASSEVVTSQETQYF
few TRBJ1-5 TRBV20-1 CSATDILAGPQHF